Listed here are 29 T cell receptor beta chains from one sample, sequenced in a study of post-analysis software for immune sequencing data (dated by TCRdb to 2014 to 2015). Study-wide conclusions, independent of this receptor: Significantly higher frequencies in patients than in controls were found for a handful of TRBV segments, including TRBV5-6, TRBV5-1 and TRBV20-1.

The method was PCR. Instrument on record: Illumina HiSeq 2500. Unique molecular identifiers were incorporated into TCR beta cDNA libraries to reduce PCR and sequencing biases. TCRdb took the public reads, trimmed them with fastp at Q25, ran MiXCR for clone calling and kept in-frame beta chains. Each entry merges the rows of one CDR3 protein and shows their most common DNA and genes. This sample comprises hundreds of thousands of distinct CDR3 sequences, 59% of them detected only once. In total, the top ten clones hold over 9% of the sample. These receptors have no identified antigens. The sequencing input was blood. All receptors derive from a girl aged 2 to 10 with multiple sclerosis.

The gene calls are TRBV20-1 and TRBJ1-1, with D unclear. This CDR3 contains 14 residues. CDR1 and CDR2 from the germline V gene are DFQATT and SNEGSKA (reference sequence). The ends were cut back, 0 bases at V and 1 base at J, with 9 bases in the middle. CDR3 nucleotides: TGCAGTGCTAGAGATGGCGGTCAGAACACTGAAGCTTTCTTT. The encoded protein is CSARDGGQNTEAFF.

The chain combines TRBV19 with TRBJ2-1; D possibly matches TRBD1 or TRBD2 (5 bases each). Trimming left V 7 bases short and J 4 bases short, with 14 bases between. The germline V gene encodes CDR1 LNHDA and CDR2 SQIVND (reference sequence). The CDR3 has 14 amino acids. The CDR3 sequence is CASMEAGQYNEQFF. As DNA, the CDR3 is TGTGCCAGTATGGAGGCAGGGCAGTACAATGAGCAGTTCTTC.

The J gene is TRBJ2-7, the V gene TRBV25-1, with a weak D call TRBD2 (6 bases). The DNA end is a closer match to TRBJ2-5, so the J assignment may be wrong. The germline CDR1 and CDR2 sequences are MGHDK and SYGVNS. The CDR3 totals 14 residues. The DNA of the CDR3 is TGTGCCAGCAGTGAATCCGGGGGTCAAGAGACCCAGTACTTC. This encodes CASSESGGQETQYF.

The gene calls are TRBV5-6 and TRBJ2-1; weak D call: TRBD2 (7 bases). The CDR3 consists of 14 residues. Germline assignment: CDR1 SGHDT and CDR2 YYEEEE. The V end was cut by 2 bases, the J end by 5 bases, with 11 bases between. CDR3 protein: CASSFPGGNNEQFF. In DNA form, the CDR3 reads TGTGCCAGCAGCTTTCCGGGGGGCAACAATGAGCAGTTCTTC.

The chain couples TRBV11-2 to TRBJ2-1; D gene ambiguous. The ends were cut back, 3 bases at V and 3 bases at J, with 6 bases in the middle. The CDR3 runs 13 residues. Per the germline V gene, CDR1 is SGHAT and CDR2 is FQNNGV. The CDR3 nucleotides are TGTGCCAGCAGCTTCTTTGGCTACAATGAGCAGTTCTTC. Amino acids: CASSFFGYNEQFF.

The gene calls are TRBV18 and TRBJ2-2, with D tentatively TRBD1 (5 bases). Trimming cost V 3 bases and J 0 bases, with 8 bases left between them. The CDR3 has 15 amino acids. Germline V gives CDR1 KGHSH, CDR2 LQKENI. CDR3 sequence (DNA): TGTGCCAGCTCACCCAGCAGGGCGAACACCGGGGAGCTGTTTTTT. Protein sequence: CASSPSRANTGELFF.

This chain's CDR3 is CASNWGSGANVLTF. DNA of the CDR3: TGCGCCAGCAATTGGGGCTCTGGGGCCAACGTCCTGACTTTC. V and J are TRBV5-1 and TRBJ2-6; D remains ambiguous. This CDR3 has 14 residues. V dropped 6 bases and J dropped 0 bases, with 7 bases sitting between them. CDR1 SGHRS and CDR2 YFSETQ come from the germline V gene.

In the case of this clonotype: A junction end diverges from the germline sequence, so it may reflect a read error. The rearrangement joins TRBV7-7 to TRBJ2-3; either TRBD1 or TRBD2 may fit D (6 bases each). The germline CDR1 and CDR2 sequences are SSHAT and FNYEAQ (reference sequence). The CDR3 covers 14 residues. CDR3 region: CASSQGTSTDTQYF. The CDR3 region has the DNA TGTGCTAGCAGCCAGGGGACTAGCACAGATACGCAGTATTTT.

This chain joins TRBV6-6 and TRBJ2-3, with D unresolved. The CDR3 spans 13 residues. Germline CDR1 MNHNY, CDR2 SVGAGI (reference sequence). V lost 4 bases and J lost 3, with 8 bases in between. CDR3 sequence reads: CASSSGVTDTQYF. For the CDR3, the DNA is TGTGCCAGCAGTTCTGGGGTTACAGATACGCAGTATTTT.

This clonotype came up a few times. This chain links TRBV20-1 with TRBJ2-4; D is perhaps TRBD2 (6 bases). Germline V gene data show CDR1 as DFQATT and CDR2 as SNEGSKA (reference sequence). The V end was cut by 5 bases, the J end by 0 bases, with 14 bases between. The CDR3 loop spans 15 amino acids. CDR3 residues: CSAGGRELAKNIQYF. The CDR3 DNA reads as TGCAGTGCTGGCGGGCGGGAACTAGCCAAAAACATTCAGTACTTC.

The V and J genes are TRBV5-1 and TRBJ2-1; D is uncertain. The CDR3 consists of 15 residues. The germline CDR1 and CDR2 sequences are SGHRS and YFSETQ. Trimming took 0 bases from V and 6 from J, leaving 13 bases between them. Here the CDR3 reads CASSLGVLIFNEQFF. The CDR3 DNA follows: TGCGCCAGCAGCTTGGGTGTCCTCATTTTCAATGAGCAGTTCTTC.

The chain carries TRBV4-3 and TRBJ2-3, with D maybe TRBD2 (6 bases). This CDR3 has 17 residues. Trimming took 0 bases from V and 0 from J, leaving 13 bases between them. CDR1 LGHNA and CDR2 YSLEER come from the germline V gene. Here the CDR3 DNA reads TGCGCCAGCAGCCAAGATTATTCGGGAGCCAGCACAGATACGCAGTATTTT. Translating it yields CASSQDYSGASTDTQYF.

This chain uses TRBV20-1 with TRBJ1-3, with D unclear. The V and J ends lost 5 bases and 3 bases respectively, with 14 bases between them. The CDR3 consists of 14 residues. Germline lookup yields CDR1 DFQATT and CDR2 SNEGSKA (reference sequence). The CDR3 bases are TGCAGTGCTCTGACCGCGGGAGGTGGAAACACCATATATTTT. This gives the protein CSALTAGGGNTIYF.

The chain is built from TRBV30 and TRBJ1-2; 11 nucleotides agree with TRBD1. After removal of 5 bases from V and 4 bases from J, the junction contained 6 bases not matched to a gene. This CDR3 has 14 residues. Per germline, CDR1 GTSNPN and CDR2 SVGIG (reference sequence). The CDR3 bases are TGTGCCTGGGAGCTTGGGACAGGGGGCTATGGCTACACCTTC. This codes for CAWELGTGGYGYTF.

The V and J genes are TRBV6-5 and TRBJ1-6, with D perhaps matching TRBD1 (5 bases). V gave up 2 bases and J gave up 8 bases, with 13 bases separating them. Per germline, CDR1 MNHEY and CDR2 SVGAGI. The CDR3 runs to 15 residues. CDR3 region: CASSYQGGPDSPLHF. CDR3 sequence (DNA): TGTGCCAGCAGTTACCAGGGTGGACCTGATTCACCCCTCCACTTT.

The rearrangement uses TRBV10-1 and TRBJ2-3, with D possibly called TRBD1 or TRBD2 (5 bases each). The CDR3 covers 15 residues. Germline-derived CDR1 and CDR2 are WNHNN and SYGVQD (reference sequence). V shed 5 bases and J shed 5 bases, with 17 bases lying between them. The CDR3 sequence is CASSPTSGLGDTQYF. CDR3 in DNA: TGCGCCAGCAGTCCTACTTCGGGGCTCGGAGATACGCAGTATTTT.

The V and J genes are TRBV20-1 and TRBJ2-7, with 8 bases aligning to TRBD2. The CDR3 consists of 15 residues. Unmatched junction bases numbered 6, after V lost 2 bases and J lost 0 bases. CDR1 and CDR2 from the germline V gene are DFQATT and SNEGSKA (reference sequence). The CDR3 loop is CSARSSGSSSYEQYF. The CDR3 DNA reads TGCAGTGCTAGATCTAGCGGGTCAAGCTCCTACGAGCAGTACTTC.

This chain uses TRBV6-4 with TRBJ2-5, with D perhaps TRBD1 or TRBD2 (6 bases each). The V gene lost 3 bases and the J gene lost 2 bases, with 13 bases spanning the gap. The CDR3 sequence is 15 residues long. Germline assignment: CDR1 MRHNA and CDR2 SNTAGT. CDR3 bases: TGTGCCAGCAGTGAAGTAGGGGGGACGCAAGAGACCCAGTACTTC. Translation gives CASSEVGGTQETQYF.

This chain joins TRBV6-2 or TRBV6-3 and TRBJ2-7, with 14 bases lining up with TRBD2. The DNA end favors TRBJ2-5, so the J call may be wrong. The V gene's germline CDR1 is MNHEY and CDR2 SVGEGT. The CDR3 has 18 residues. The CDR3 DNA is TGTGCCAGCAGTTCTGGACTAGCGGGGGGCGAGTACCAAGAGACCCAGTACTTC. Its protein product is CASSSGLAGGEYQETQYF.

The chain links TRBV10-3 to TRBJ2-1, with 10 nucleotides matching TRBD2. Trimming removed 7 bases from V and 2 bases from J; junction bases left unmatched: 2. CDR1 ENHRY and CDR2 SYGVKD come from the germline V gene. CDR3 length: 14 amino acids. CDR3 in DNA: TGTGCCATCACCAGCGGGGGGGCCTACAATGAGCAGTTCTTC. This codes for CAITSGGAYNEQFF.

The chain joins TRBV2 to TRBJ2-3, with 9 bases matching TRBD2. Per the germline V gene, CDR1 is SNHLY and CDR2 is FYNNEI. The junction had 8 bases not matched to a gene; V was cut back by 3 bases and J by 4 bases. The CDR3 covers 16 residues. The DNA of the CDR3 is TGTGCCAGCAGTGACGAACCGGGACTAGCCTCAGATACGCAGTATTTT. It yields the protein CASSDEPGLASDTQYF. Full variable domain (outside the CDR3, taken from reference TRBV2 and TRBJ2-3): EPEVTQTPSHQVTQMGQEVILRCVPISNHLYFYWYRQILGQKVEFLVSFYNNEISEKSEIFDDQFSVERPDGSNFTLKIRSTKLEDSAMYFCASSDEPGLASDTQYFGPGTRLTVL.

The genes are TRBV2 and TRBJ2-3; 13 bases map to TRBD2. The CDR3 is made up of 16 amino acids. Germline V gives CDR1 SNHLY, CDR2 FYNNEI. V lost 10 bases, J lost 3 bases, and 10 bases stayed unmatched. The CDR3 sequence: CAILLAGGVGTDTQYF. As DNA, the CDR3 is TGTGCCATTTTACTAGCGGGGGGGGTTGGAACAGATACGCAGTATTTT. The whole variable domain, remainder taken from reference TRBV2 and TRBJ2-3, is EPEVTQTPSHQVTQMGQEVILRCVPISNHLYFYWYRQILGQKVEFLVSFYNNEISEKSEIFDDQFSVERPDGSNFTLKIRSTKLEDSAMYFCAILLAGGVGTDTQYFGPGTRLTVL.

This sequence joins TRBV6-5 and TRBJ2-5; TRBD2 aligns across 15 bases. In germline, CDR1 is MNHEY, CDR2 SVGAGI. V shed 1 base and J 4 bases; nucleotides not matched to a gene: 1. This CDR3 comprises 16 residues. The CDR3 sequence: CASSYWTSGGAETQYF. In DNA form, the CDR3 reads TGTGCCAGCAGTTACTGGACTAGCGGGGGGGCAGAGACCCAGTACTTC.

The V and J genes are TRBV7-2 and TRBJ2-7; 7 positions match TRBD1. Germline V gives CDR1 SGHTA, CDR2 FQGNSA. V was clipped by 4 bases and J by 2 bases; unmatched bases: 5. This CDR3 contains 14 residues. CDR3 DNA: TGTGCCAGCAGCTCCGACAGGGATACCTACGAGCAGTACTTC. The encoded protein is CASSSDRDTYEQYF.

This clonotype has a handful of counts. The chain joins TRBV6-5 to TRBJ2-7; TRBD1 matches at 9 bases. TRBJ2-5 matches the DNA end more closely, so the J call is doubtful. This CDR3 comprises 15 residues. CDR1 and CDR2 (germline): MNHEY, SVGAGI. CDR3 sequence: CASSDRTGAGETQYF. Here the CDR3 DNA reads TGTGCCAGCAGTGACAGGACAGGGGCAGGGGAGACCCAGTACTTC.

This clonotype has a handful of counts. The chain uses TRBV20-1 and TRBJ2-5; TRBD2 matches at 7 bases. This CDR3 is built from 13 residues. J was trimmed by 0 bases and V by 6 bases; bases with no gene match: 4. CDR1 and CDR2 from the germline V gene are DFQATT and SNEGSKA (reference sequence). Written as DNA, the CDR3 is TGCAGTGCAATACTAGCGAACCAAGAGACCCAGTACTTC. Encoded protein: CSAILANQETQYF.

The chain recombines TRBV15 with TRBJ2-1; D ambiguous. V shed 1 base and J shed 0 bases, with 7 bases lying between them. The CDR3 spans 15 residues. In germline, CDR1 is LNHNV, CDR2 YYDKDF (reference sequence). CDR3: CATSRVGNSYNEQFF. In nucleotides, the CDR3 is TGTGCCACCAGCAGAGTAGGGAACTCCTACAATGAGCAGTTCTTC.

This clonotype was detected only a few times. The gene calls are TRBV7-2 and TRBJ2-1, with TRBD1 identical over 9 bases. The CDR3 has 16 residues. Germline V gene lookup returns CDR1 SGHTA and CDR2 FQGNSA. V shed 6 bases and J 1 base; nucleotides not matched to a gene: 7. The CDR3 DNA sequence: TGTGCCAGCAGTTGGCTCGACAGGGGGTCCTACAATGAGCAGTTCTTC. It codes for CASSWLDRGSYNEQFF.

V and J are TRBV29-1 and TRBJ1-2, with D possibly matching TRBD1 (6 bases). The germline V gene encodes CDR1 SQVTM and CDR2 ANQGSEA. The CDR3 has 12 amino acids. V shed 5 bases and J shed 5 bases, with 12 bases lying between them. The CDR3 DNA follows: TGCAGCGTTAATACAGGGCCTTATGGCTACACCTTC. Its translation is CSVNTGPYGYTF.